This is a list of T cell receptor beta chains from one sample in a study of blood T cell repertoires in COVID-19. Method: immunoSEQ multiplex PCR; TCRdb's copy keeps in-frame clones and lacks some. The sample carries about 140,000 clones, around 86% recorded once. Input material: peripheral blood. The source is a human donor in a cohort sampled during active COVID-19. The CDR3 runs from the conserved cysteine through the conserved F or W. D genes are given only for firm matches. Size values are once, few and many counts, or a class for expanded clones, and some rows have none.

V gene: TRBV27; clone size: NA; D gene: TRBD2; J gene: TRBJ2-5; CDR3 DNA: TGTGCCAGCAGTTTACTGAGCGGGAGTTCAGAGACCCAGTACTTC; CDR3 protein: CASSLLSGSSETQYF
V gene: TRBV6-1; clone size: NA; D gene: TRBD1; J gene: TRBJ1-1; CDR3 DNA: TGTGCCAGCAGTGTTGCCCAGGGGGCGGTTTACACTGAAGCTTTCTTT; CDR3 protein: CASSVAQGAVYTEAFF
V gene: TRBV19; clone size: NA; D gene: NA; J gene: TRBJ2-5; CDR3 DNA: TGTGCCAGTAGTCGACAGCAAGAGACCCAGTACTTC; CDR3 protein: CASSRQQETQYF
V gene: TRBV18; clone size: NA; D gene: NA; J gene: TRBJ2-6; CDR3 DNA: TGTGCCAGCTCCGCCCTAGCTTTAAACTCTGGGGCCAACGTCCTGACTTTC; CDR3 protein: CASSALALNSGANVLTF
V gene: TRBV3-1/TRBV3-2; clone size: NA; D gene: TRBD1; J gene: TRBJ2-7; CDR3 DNA: TGTGCCAGCAGCCAACCGGGACAGACCTACGAGCAGTACTTC; CDR3 protein: CASSQPGQTYEQYF
V gene: TRBV23-1; clone size: NA; D gene: TRBD2; J gene: TRBJ2-1; CDR3 DNA: TGCGCCAGCAGACCAGCTAGCGGGCGGGGGGTAGGTGAGCAGTTCTTC; CDR3 protein: CASRPASGRGVGEQFF
V gene: TRBV10-3; clone size: NA; D gene: NA; J gene: TRBJ2-1; CDR3 DNA: TGTGCCATCGGGAGAGGCGGGGCACGCTCCTACAATGAGCAGTTCTTC; CDR3 protein: CAIGRGGARSYNEQFF
V gene: TRBV6-5; clone size: NA; D gene: TRBD1; J gene: TRBJ1-4; CDR3 DNA: TGTGCCAGCAGTACCGACAGGGCAACTAATGAAAAACTGTTTTTT; CDR3 protein: CASSTDRATNEKLFF
V gene: TRBV11-2; clone size: NA; D gene: NA; J gene: TRBJ2-2; CDR3 DNA: TGTGCCAGCAGCTTAGCCTCCAGGCGTACCGGGGAGCTGTTTTTT; CDR3 protein: CASSLASRRTGELFF
V gene: TRBV19; clone size: once; D gene: NA; J gene: TRBJ2-5; CDR3 DNA: TGTGCCAGTAGGGGGGGCATTGCGGGAGCGTGGGAGACCCAGTACTTC; CDR3 protein: CASRGGIAGAWETQYF
V gene: TRBV2; clone size: NA; D gene: NA; J gene: TRBJ2-7; CDR3 DNA: TGTGCCAGCAGCGTACAGGGATCGGGCTACGAGCAGTACTTC; CDR3 protein: CASSVQGSGYEQYF
V gene: TRBV25-1; clone size: NA; D gene: NA; J gene: TRBJ2-7; CDR3 DNA: TGTGCCAGCAGTTTCCGCGCGGCCCCCTACGAGCAGTACTTC; CDR3 protein: CASSFRAAPYEQYF
V gene: TRBV2; clone size: NA; D gene: NA; J gene: TRBJ2-7; CDR3 DNA: TGTGCCAGCAGTGAACGTAGGGGGGGAGGCAGCTCCTACGAGCAGTACTTC; CDR3 protein: CASSERRGGGSSYEQYF
V gene: TRBV5-1; clone size: once; D gene: TRBD2; J gene: TRBJ2-7; CDR3 DNA: TGCGCCAGCAGCAGCCAAGCGGGAGTGCACGAGCAGTACTTC; CDR3 protein: CASSSQAGVHEQYF
V gene: TRBV7-8; clone size: NA; D gene: TRBD1; J gene: TRBJ1-1; CDR3 DNA: TGTGCCAGCAGCCCCCGACGACAGGGAAGGGACACTGAAGCTTTCTTT; CDR3 protein: CASSPRRQGRDTEAFF
V gene: TRBV5-5; clone size: few; D gene: NA; J gene: TRBJ2-1; CDR3 DNA: TGTGCCAGCAGCTTGGACGGGAGCGACCACAATGAGCAGTTCTTC; CDR3 protein: CASSLDGSDHNEQFF
V gene: TRBV5-4; clone size: NA; D gene: NA; J gene: TRBJ2-1; CDR3 DNA: TGTGCCAGCAGCTTGGTTAGTACCTACAATGAGCAGTTCTTC; CDR3 protein: CASSLVSTYNEQFF
V gene: TRBV18; clone size: NA; D gene: NA; J gene: TRBJ1-1; CDR3 DNA: TGTGCCACCCTCCCTAAAACAGCTAACACTGAAGCTTTCTTT; CDR3 protein: CATLPKTANTEAFF